Each of the 18 T cell receptor beta chains below was sequenced from the same sample in a study of T-cell reconstitution after alpha-beta-depleted transplantation in children. The TCRbeta library incorporated unique molecular identifiers. TCRdb reanalysed the PCR reads using MiXCR and keeps one entry per CDR3 protein. The sample has 700,000 to 950,000 distinct CDR3 sequences; 15% to 20% are singletons. Sample: PBMCs, mostly from graft donor cells, taken 360 days after TCRalphabeta/CD19-depleted stem cell transplant. The receptors derive from a male patient younger than 18 who had a stem cell transplant for acute lymphoblastic leukemia, so the T cells may come from the graft donor.

This clonotype has a count of ten or more. The chain is built from TRBV5-1 and TRBJ1-6; possibly TRBD1 for D (6 bases). Between the trimmed V and J ends, which lost 4 bases and 10 bases, there was a span of 9 bases. The CDR3 runs 12 residues. Germline values: CDR1 SGHRS, CDR2 YFSETQ. The CDR3 is CASSQGLSPLHF. CDR3 nucleotides: TGCGCCAGCAGCCAGGGGTTATCACCCCTCCACTTT.

This clonotype was seen more than once but under ten times. This chain uses TRBV28 with TRBJ2-1, with 12 bases fitting TRBD2. The CDR3 has 14 amino acids. Losses at the gene ends were 2 bases for V and 12 bases for J; bases not matched to a gene: 5. Germline V lookup: CDR1 MDHEN, CDR2 SYDVKM. CDR3 region: CASSLRTSGIPQFF. Written as DNA, the CDR3 is TGTGCCAGCAGTTTAAGGACTAGCGGGATCCCGCAGTTCTTC.

This clonotype was observed a handful of times. The rearrangement uses TRBV7-8 and TRBJ2-5; 8 nucleotides match TRBD1. The ends lost 5 bases at V and 0 bases at J; junction bases unmatched: 5. The CDR3 is made up of 15 amino acids. In germline, CDR1 is SGHVS, CDR2 FQNEAQ. Written as DNA, the CDR3 is TGTGCCAGCAGCGGAACGGACAGGGACCAAGAGACCCAGTACTTC. Translation: CASSGTDRDQETQYF.

V gene TRBV7-2 combines with J gene TRBJ1-5, with unresolved D. Trimming removed 5 bases at V and 7 bases at J, with 12 bases between. The CDR3 contains 13 residues. Germline CDR1 and CDR2: SGHTA and FQGNSA. CDR3 in amino acids: CASSLESDQPQHF. The CDR3 DNA sequence: TGTGCCAGCAGCCTCGAGAGTGACCAGCCCCAGCATTTT.

The chain couples TRBV7-8 to TRBJ2-1, with D unclear. From germline, CDR1 is SGHVS and CDR2 FQNEAQ. Trimming removed 0 bases at V and 0 bases at J, with 12 bases between. The CDR3 spans 17 residues. The CDR3 region has the DNA TGTGCCAGCAGCTTAGCGGCTTACCTGAGCTCCTACAATGAGCAGTTCTTC. As protein: CASSLAAYLSSYNEQFF.

The CDR3 loop is CASSRYRGANEKLFF. CDR3 bases: TGTGCCAGCTCGCGTTACAGGGGAGCTAATGAAAAACTGTTTTTT. The chain is built from TRBV18 and TRBJ1-4; 7 bases match TRBD1. V was pared by 6 bases and J by 3 bases, with 7 bases of the junction left unmatched. CDR3 length: 15 amino acids. Germline V gene lookup returns CDR1 KGHSH and CDR2 LQKENI.

The chain couples TRBV4-2 to TRBJ2-3; D possibly corresponds to TRBD1 (6 bases). The germline V gene has CDR1 LGHNA and CDR2 YNFKEQ. Trimming took 1 base from V and 7 from J, leaving 15 bases between them. The CDR3 runs 15 residues. CDR3 amino acids: CASSQVETGSNTQYF. Written as DNA, the CDR3 is TGTGCCAGCAGCCAAGTTGAGACAGGTAGTAATACGCAGTATTTT.

V usage is TRBV7-8 and J usage is TRBJ2-1; 8 nucleotides align to TRBD1. V shed 6 bases and J 4 bases; nucleotides not matched to a gene: 8. Germline CDR1 and CDR2: SGHVS and FQNEAQ. The CDR3 runs 15 residues. CDR3 in amino acids: CASRTGQGGYNEQFF. The CDR3 DNA is TGTGCCAGCAGAACAGGACAGGGCGGGTACAATGAGCAGTTCTTC.

This clonotype was seen ten or more times. Here the CDR3 reads CASSLGAATPRYEQYF. The CDR3 bases are TGTGCCAGCAGCTTGGGGGCGGCTACCCCTCGCTACGAGCAGTACTTC. This chain links TRBV5-4 with TRBJ2-7; D not resolved. The ends were cut back, 0 bases at V and 3 bases at J, with 16 bases in the middle. The CDR3 covers 16 residues. From germline, CDR1 is SGHNT and CDR2 YYREEE (reference sequence).

This clonotype was found a few times. The gene calls are TRBV20-1 and TRBJ2-7, with 8 positions matching TRBD2. Germline CDR1 and CDR2: DFQATT and SNEGSKA (reference sequence). The CDR3 is 13 residues long. The V and J ends lost 5 bases and 6 bases, in that order; junction bases with no gene match: 9. This CDR3 reads CSASPGLAGEQYF. Written as DNA, the CDR3 is TGCAGTGCTTCTCCCGGACTAGCAGGCGAGCAGTACTTC.

The chain links TRBV7-9 to TRBJ2-5; no clear D gene. Germline V gene lookup returns CDR1 SEHNR and CDR2 FQNEAQ (reference sequence). V was trimmed by 1 base and J by 2 bases, leaving 8 bases between them. This CDR3 spans 14 amino acids. The CDR3 region is CASSLVRLQETQYF. In DNA form, the CDR3 reads TGTGCCAGCAGCTTAGTACGGCTACAAGAGACCCAGTACTTC.

The rearrangement joins TRBV18 to TRBJ1-1, with 7 bases identical to TRBD1. The J segment lost 0 bases and the V segment lost 3 bases, leaving 7 bases of the junction unmatched. CDR3 size: 16 residues. Per germline, CDR1 KGHSH and CDR2 LQKENI. CDR3: CASSPQRQGLNTEAFF. CDR3 nucleotides: TGTGCCAGCTCACCGCAAAGACAGGGCCTGAACACTGAAGCTTTCTTT.

This rearrangement joins TRBV29-1 to TRBJ2-2; no clear D. Trimming cost V 7 bases and J 1 base, with 4 bases left between them. The germline gives CDR1 SQVTM, CDR2 ANQGSEA. This CDR3 spans 11 amino acids. The CDR3 spells CSGRNTGELFF. CDR3 nucleotide sequence: TGCAGCGGTAGGAACACCGGGGAGCTGTTTTTT.

This clonotype came up once. This rearrangement joins TRBV9 to TRBJ1-1; 7 bases are a match to TRBD1. Germline CDR1 and CDR2: SGDLS and YYNGEE. The CDR3 spans 18 residues. V trimming: 1 base; J trimming: 1 base; junction bases outside the gene matches: 13. CDR3 sequence: CASSVYPSTGTPNTEAFF. The DNA for the CDR3 is TGTGCCAGCAGCGTATACCCCTCGACAGGGACCCCGAACACTGAAGCTTTCTTT.

CDR3 sequence reads: CASSSLLAGKETQYF. CDR3 nucleotides: TGTGCCAGCAGTTCCCTACTAGCGGGAAAAGAGACCCAGTACTTC. The chain links TRBV12-3 or TRBV12-4 to TRBJ2-5, with 10 bases matching TRBD2. This CDR3 region has 15 residues. V lost 4 bases to trimming and J lost 3 bases; unmatched junction nucleotides: 5.

This clonotype occurred a few times. The rearrangement uses TRBV24-1 and TRBJ2-1; D is unresolved. The CDR3 is 13 amino acids. Per the germline V gene, CDR1 is KGHDR and CDR2 is SFDVKD. V shed 7 bases and J shed 7 bases, with 13 bases lying between them. Here the CDR3 reads CATSAPLGNEQFF. In nucleotides, the CDR3 is TGTGCCACCAGCGCTCCCTTAGGGAATGAGCAGTTCTTC.

CDR3 in amino acids: CASSLWTSDGYNEQFF. CDR3 nucleotide sequence: TGTGCCAGCAGTTTGTGGACTAGCGACGGTTACAATGAGCAGTTCTTC. V gene TRBV27 combines with J gene TRBJ2-1, with TRBD2 matching 9 bases. The CDR3 has 16 amino acids. Germline V gene sequence: CDR1 MNHEY, CDR2 SMNVEV (reference sequence). J lost 4 bases, V lost 3 bases, and 7 bases had no gene match.

This clonotype was seen at least ten times. The rearrangement links TRBV20-1 to TRBJ2-5; 10 nucleotides line up with TRBD2. CDR3 length equals 13 residues. V lost 5 bases, J lost 5 bases, and 5 bases stayed unmatched. The germline CDR1 and CDR2 sequences are DFQATT and SNEGSKA (reference sequence). CDR3 sequence: CSASSSGSETQYF. The CDR3 DNA reads as TGCAGTGCTTCCTCTAGCGGGAGTGAGACCCAGTACTTC.